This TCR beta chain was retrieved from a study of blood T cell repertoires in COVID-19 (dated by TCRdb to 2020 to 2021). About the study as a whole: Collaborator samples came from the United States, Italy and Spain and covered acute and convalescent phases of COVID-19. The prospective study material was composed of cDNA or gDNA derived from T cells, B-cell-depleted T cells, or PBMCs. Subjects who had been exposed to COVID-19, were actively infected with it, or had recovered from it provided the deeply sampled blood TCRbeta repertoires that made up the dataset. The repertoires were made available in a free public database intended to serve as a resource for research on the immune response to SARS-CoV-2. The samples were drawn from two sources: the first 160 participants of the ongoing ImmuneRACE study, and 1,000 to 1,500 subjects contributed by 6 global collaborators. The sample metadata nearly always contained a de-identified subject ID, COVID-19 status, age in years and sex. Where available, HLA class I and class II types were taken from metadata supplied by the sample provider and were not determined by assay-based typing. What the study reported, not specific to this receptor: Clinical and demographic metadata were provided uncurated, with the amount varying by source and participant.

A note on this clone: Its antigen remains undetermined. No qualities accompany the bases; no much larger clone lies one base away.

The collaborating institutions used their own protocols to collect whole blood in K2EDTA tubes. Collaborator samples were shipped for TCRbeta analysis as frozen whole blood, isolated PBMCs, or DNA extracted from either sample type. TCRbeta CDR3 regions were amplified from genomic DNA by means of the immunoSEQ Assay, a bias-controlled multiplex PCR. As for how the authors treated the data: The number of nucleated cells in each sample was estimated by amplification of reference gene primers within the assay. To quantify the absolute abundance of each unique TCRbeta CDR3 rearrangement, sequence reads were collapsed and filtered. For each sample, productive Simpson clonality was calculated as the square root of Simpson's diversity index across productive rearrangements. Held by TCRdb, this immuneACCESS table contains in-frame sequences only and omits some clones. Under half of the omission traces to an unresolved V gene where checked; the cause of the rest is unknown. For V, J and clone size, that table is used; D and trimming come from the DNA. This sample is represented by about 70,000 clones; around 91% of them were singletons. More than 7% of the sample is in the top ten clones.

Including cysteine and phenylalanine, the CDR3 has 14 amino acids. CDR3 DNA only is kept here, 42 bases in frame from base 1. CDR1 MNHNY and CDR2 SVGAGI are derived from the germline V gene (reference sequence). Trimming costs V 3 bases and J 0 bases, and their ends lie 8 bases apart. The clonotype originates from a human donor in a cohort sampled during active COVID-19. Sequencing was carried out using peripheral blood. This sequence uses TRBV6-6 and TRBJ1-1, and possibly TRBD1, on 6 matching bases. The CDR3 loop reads CASSYQGLNTEAFF. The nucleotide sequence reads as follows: TGTGCCAGCAGTTATCAGGGGTTGAACACTGAAGCTTTCTTT.